This is a list of T cell receptor beta chains from one sample in a study of blood T cell repertoires in COVID-19. Repertoires were generated with immunoSEQ multiplex PCR, while TCRdb's copy carries only in-frame clones and drops some. The table records 250,000 or so clones, 88% of them present only once. The sequencing input was peripheral blood. The source of these receptors is a woman aged 40 to 50 who had recovered from COVID-19. The CDR3 runs from the conserved cysteine through the conserved F or W. The order of the fields is J gene, V gene, CDR3 protein.

j_call: TRBJ1-2; v_call: TRBV18; cdr3_aa: CASSQLPGGPNYGYTF
j_call: TRBJ1-1; v_call: TRBV2; cdr3_aa: CASRFGGRVTEAFF
j_call: TRBJ2-5; v_call: TRBV19; cdr3_aa: CASSMGPGGGETQYF
j_call: TRBJ2-1; v_call: TRBV20-1; cdr3_aa: CSATTPGLGVF
j_call: TRBJ2-3; v_call: TRBV7-2; cdr3_aa: CASSLRLVSSTDTQYF
j_call: TRBJ2-7; v_call: TRBV10-3; cdr3_aa: CAIRPAPGSYEQYF
j_call: TRBJ2-3; v_call: TRBV5-4; cdr3_aa: CASSPGGDFGADTQYF
j_call: TRBJ2-1; v_call: TRBV7-2; cdr3_aa: CASSPSSAYNEQFF
j_call: TRBJ1-1; v_call: TRBV11-2; cdr3_aa: CASSLFRGNQVNTEAFF
j_call: TRBJ2-3; v_call: TRBV5-1; cdr3_aa: CASSLVGGADTQYF
j_call: TRBJ1-6; v_call: TRBV5-6; cdr3_aa: CASSLSGFGSPLHF
j_call: TRBJ1-6; v_call: TRBV12-3/TRBV12-4; cdr3_aa: CASSAPGGPLHF
j_call: TRBJ2-3; v_call: TRBV20-1; cdr3_aa: CSASVLAGGSTDTQYF
j_call: TRBJ1-1; v_call: TRBV19; cdr3_aa: CASSIPDRGSFTEAFF
j_call: TRBJ1-5; v_call: TRBV7-9; cdr3_aa: CASSLEVAQPQHF
j_call: TRBJ2-1; v_call: TRBV5-1; cdr3_aa: CASSPMGAPSGRESSYNEQFF
j_call: TRBJ2-2; v_call: TRBV19; cdr3_aa: CASSLTGVATGELFF
j_call: TRBJ1-4; v_call: TRBV5-4; cdr3_aa: CASSPGTGEGEKLFF
j_call: TRBJ2-1; v_call: TRBV24-1; cdr3_aa: CATSEGQGAKQFF
j_call: TRBJ1-1; v_call: TRBV3-1/TRBV3-2; cdr3_aa: CASSHRGSGTEAFF
j_call: TRBJ2-3; v_call: TRBV6-5; cdr3_aa: CASSPPGVWTDTQYF
j_call: TRBJ2-1; v_call: TRBV29-1; cdr3_aa: CSGGGRVYNEQFF
j_call: TRBJ2-1; v_call: TRBV11-3; cdr3_aa: CARGAGRPYNEQFF
j_call: TRBJ1-2; v_call: TRBV5-1; cdr3_aa: CASSLERDYGYTF
j_call: TRBJ1-3; v_call: TRBV5-6; cdr3_aa: CASSPPTGGGNTIYF
j_call: TRBJ2-4; v_call: TRBV18; cdr3_aa: CASSPGTSGRGPGNIQYF
j_call: TRBJ2-6; v_call: TRBV7-8; cdr3_aa: CASSPRGMSVAGVGANVLTF
j_call: TRBJ1-4; v_call: TRBV27; cdr3_aa: CASSLRDSNNEKLFF
j_call: TRBJ1-1; v_call: TRBV5-6; cdr3_aa: CASTRPLGAEAFF
j_call: TRBJ1-2; v_call: TRBV7-9; cdr3_aa: CASSPGSINYGYTF
j_call: TRBJ1-2; v_call: TRBV6-5; cdr3_aa: CASSYRGGTNYGYTF
j_call: TRBJ2-3; v_call: TRBV3-1/TRBV3-2; cdr3_aa: CASSQVGGLRADTQYF
j_call: TRBJ1-6; v_call: TRBV28; cdr3_aa: CASHFGGTGGSPLHF
j_call: TRBJ1-1; v_call: TRBV18; cdr3_aa: CASSPDSQAFF
j_call: TRBJ1-2; v_call: TRBV6-1; cdr3_aa: CASSEGQGTYYGYTF
j_call: TRBJ2-7; v_call: TRBV7-2; cdr3_aa: CASSLAPIYEQYF
j_call: TRBJ1-5; v_call: TRBV5-1; cdr3_aa: CASSLGDYRGVDQPQHF
j_call: TRBJ1-2; v_call: TRBV7-8; cdr3_aa: CASSLVGPRADGYTF
j_call: TRBJ2-1; v_call: TRBV5-1; cdr3_aa: CASSLAGVPNPYNEQFF
j_call: TRBJ2-2; v_call: TRBV12-5; cdr3_aa: CASGLVLAVGAGELFF
j_call: TRBJ1-2; v_call: TRBV28; cdr3_aa: CASSLPQGGRGYTF
j_call: TRBJ1-1; v_call: TRBV9; cdr3_aa: CASSAATGAGAEAFF
j_call: TRBJ2-5; v_call: TRBV7-2; cdr3_aa: CASSLTPSGRGETQYF
j_call: TRBJ2-7; v_call: TRBV7-2; cdr3_aa: CASSPRGGYEQYF
j_call: TRBJ1-2; v_call: TRBV5-1; cdr3_aa: CASSPGQGLYGYTF
j_call: TRBJ2-1; v_call: TRBV7-3; cdr3_aa: CASSPGVNYNEQFF